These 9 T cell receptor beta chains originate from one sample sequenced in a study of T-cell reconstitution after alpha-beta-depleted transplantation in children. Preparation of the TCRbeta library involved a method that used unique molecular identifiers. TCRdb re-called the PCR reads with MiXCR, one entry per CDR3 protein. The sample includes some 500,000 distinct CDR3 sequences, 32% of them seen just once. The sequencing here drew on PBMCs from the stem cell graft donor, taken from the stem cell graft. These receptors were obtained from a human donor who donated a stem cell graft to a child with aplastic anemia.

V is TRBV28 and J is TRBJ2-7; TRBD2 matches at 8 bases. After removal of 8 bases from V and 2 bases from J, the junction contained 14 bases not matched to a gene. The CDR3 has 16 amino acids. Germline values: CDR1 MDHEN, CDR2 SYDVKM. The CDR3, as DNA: TGTGCCAGCGCCCCCCCCAGACTAGCGATTACCTACGAGCAGTACTTC. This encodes CASAPPRLAITYEQYF.

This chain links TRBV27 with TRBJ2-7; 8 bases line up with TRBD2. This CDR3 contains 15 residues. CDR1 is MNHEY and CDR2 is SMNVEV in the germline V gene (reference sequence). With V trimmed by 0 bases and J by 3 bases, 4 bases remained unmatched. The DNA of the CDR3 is TGTGCCAGCAGTTTATCGTCTGGGACTAGCTACGAGCAGTACTTC. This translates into CASSLSSGTSYEQYF.

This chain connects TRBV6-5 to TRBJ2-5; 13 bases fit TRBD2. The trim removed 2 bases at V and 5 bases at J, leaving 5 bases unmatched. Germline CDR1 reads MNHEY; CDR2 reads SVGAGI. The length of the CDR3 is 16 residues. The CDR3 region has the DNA TGTGCCAGCAGTTACGGCTTACTAGCGGGAGGGGAGACCCAGTACTTC. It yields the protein CASSYGLLAGGETQYF.

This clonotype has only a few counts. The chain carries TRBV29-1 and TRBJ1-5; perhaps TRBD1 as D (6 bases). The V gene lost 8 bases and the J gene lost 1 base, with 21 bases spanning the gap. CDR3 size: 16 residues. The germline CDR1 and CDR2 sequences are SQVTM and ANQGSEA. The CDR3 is CSNGRRGAGSNQPQHF. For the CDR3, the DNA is TGCAGCAACGGCCGGAGGGGGGCGGGGAGCAATCAGCCCCAGCATTTT.

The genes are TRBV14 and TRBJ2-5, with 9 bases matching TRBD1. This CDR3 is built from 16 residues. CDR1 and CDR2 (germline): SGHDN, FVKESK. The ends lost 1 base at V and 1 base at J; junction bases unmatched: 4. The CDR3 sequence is CASSQGDRVLQETQYF. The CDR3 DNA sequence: TGTGCCAGCAGCCAAGGGGACAGGGTACTCCAAGAGACCCAGTACTTC.

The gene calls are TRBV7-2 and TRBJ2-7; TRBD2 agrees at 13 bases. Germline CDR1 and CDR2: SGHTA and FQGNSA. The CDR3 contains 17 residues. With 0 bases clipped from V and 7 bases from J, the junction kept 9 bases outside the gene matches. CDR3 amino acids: CASSLAHGLAGVYEQYV. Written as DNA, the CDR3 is TGTGCCAGCAGCTTAGCGCACGGACTAGCGGGAGTGTATGAGCAGTACGTC.

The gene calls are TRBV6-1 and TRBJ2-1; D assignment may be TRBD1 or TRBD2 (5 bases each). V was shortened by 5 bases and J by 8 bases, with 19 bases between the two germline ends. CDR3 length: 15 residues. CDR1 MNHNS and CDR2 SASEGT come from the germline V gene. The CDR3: CASSTPGASLYEQFF. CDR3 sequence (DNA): TGTGCCAGCAGTACACCCGGGGCTAGCCTATATGAGCAGTTCTTC.

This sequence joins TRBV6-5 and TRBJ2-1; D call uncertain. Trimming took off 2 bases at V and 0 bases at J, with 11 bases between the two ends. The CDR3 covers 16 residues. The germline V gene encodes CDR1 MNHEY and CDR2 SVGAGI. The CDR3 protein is CASSYQEGLSYNEQFF. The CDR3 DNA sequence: TGTGCCAGCAGTTACCAGGAAGGGCTCTCCTACAATGAGCAGTTCTTC.

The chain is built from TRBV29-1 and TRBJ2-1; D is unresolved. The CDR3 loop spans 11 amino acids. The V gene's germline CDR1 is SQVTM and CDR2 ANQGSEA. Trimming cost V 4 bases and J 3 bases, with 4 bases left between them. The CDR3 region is CSVGVYNEQFF. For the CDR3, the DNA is TGCAGCGTTGGAGTCTACAATGAGCAGTTCTTC.